The 25 T cell receptor beta chains listed next were all sequenced from one sample in a study of T cell responses to AZD1222 COVID-19 vaccine. Here immunoSEQ multiplex PCR was the method, and the copy in TCRdb shows in-frame clones only, minus some. Of more than 150,000 clones in the sample, around 92% were seen once. Sequencing used peripheral blood, obtained on day 0 of AZD1222 vaccination. Every receptor here comes from an adult in good health.

In its sample, this clone was seen a few times. V is TRBV4-2 and J is TRBJ2-3; TRBD1 is a possible D gene (6 bases). The ends were cut back, 2 bases at V and 4 bases at J, with 22 bases in the middle. CDR1 is LGHNA and CDR2 is YNFKEQ in the germline V gene. The CDR3 totals 18 residues. For the CDR3, the DNA is TGTGCCAGCAGCCAATGGGCCCGACAGGAAACACCCCCAGATACGCAGTATTTT. Translated: CASSQWARQETPPDTQYF.

The V and J genes are TRBV9 and TRBJ1-2, with 7 bases that match TRBD1. The CDR3 consists of 16 residues. Germline trimming cut 0 bases from V and 5 bases from J; bases unmatched to any gene: 10. Germline V gives CDR1 SGDLS, CDR2 YYNGEE. The CDR3 nucleotides are TGTGCCAGCAGCGTAGCTACAGGGGCAGGGAAGTATGGCTACACCTTC. Amino acids: CASSVATGAGKYGYTF.

This clone was observed once. V is TRBV11-2 and J is TRBJ2-7; 13 nucleotides agree with TRBD2. Germline CDR1 is SGHAT and CDR2 is FQNNGV. Trimming took 5 bases from V and 3 from J; bases not matched to a gene: 7. The CDR3 spans 16 residues. Here the CDR3 DNA reads TGTGCCAGCAGCACCCCGGGACTAGCGGGAAGCTACGAGCAGTACTTC. This translates into CASSTPGLAGSYEQYF. Full variable domain (remainder filled in from reference TRBV11-2 and TRBJ2-7): EAGVAQSPRYKIIEKRQSVAFWCNPISGHATLYWYQQILGQGPKLLIQFQNNGVVDDSQLPKDRFSAERLKGVDSTLKIQPAKLEDSAVYLCASSTPGLAGSYEQYFGPGTRLTVT.

The chain links TRBV27 to TRBJ2-1; D possibly corresponds to TRBD1 (5 bases). The germline gives CDR1 MNHEY, CDR2 SMNVEV (reference sequence). The CDR3 covers 15 residues. Trimming stripped 5 bases from V and 9 bases from J, with 20 bases between. The CDR3 DNA follows: TGTGCCAGCAGTCCCCAGGGCCAGGCGAATCTTGAGCAGTTCTTC. Its translation is CASSPQGQANLEQFF.

This clone was counted once. The rearrangement uses TRBV18 and TRBJ1-5; possible D gene TRBD1, 5 bases. The V end was cut by 3 bases, the J end by 1 base, with 16 bases between. Germline values: CDR1 KGHSH, CDR2 LQKENI. This CDR3 contains 17 residues. The CDR3 here is CASSPSPGRPSNQPQHF. In DNA, the CDR3 is TGTGCCAGCTCACCTTCCCCAGGGAGACCGAGCAATCAGCCCCAGCATTTT.

The chain combines TRBV19 with TRBJ1-5, with D unresolved. Germline V gene sequence: CDR1 LNHDA, CDR2 SQIVND (reference sequence). Deletions cut 4 bases from V and 2 bases from J, with 6 bases between. There are 13 residues in the CDR3. CDR3 sequence: CASSTWGNQPQHF. Written as DNA, the CDR3 is TGTGCCAGTAGTACGTGGGGCAATCAGCCCCAGCATTTT.

V is TRBV7-2 and J is TRBJ1-2; no firm D call. With 5 bases removed from V and 3 bases from J, the gap between germline ends came to 19 bases. This CDR3 region has 16 residues. Looked up from germline, CDR1 is SGHTA and CDR2 is FQGNSA. The CDR3 DNA is TGTGCCAGCAGCCCCTCGGCAGGAGAACCACACTATGGCTACACCTTC. Its translation: CASSPSAGEPHYGYTF.

The chain carries TRBV5-1 and TRBJ1-4; 9 positions agree with TRBD1. From germline, CDR1 is SGHRS and CDR2 YFSETQ. The CDR3 sequence is 17 residues long. V was clipped by 4 bases and J by 4 bases; unmatched bases: 11. The CDR3 here is CASSTRDRAAGNEKLFF. The DNA for the CDR3 is TGCGCCAGCAGCACCCGGGACAGGGCCGCGGGTAATGAAAAACTGTTTTTT.

The chain combines TRBV28 with TRBJ2-7; the D is unclear. The V end lost 4 bases, the J end lost 0 bases, and 13 bases lay between the germline ends. This CDR3 is built from 15 residues. CDR1 MDHEN and CDR2 SYDVKM come from the germline V gene. The CDR3 DNA follows: TGTGCCAGCAGTTATAGGTTTAGGTTCTCCTACGAGCAGTACTTC. It encodes CASSYRFRFSYEQYF.

This clone was observed a handful of times. J is TRBJ1-5 and V is TRBV19; D may be TRBD1 (6 bases). This CDR3 is 12 amino acids long. The V end lost 5 bases, the J end lost 11 bases, and 13 bases lay between the germline ends. From germline, CDR1 is LNHDA and CDR2 SQIVND (reference sequence). The CDR3 loop reads CASSPGGETQHF. The CDR3 DNA reads as TGTGCCAGTAGTCCTGGGGGCGAGACCCAGCATTTT.

The V gene is TRBV6-4, the J gene TRBJ1-1; 8 positions agree with TRBD1. Germline loops: CDR1 MRHNA, CDR2 SNTAGT. The V gene end was trimmed by 3 bases and the J gene end by 12 bases; junction bases not matched to a gene: 9. The CDR3 length is 13 residues. CDR3 nucleotides: TGTGCCAGCAGTGATTCCGACAGGGGTGTTTCTTTCTTT. Residues: CASSDSDRGVSFF.

This clone was seen only a few times. Here the CDR3 reads CASSYSTQAFF. The CDR3 nucleotides are TGTGCCAGCAGTTACTCCACGCAAGCTTTCTTT. V is TRBV6-2 or TRBV6-3 and J is TRBJ1-1; no firm D call. Trimming cost V 0 bases and J 9 bases, with 5 bases left between them. CDR1 MNHEY and CDR2 SVGEGT come from the germline V gene. CDR3 length: 11 amino acids.

The CDR3 protein is CATSDSRDSHIADTQYF. The DNA of the CDR3 is TGTGCCACCAGTGATTCACGGGACAGCCACATCGCAGATACGCAGTATTTT. V usage is TRBV24-1 and J usage is TRBJ2-3; 7 bases line up with TRBD1. The CDR3 extends over 17 amino acids. V shed 2 bases and J 4 bases; nucleotides not matched to a gene: 11. In germline, CDR1 is KGHDR, CDR2 SFDVKD.

The J gene is TRBJ2-2, the V gene TRBV6-2 or TRBV6-3; 7 bases agree with TRBD1. Germline V lookup: CDR1 MNHEY, CDR2 SVGEGT. CDR3 size: 19 residues. V was clipped by 5 bases and J by 2 bases; unmatched bases: 17. The CDR3 loop reads CASSRPTGVSEINTGELFF. DNA for the CDR3: TGTGCCAGCAGTCGCCCAACAGGGGTATCCGAGATAAACACCGGGGAGCTGTTTTTT.

The V call is TRBV6-5, the J call TRBJ1-1; D is perhaps TRBD1 (5 bases). V gave up 8 bases and J gave up 4 bases, with 14 bases separating them. The CDR3 consists of 13 residues. Germline lookup yields CDR1 MNHEY and CDR2 SVGAGI. The CDR3 bases are TGTGCCAGCCAGGGTGGGAGTAGCACTGAAGCTTTCTTT. It specifies CASQGGSSTEAFF.

The rearrangement uses TRBV5-1 and TRBJ2-2; TRBD2 matches at 9 bases. From germline, CDR1 is SGHRS and CDR2 YFSETQ. The CDR3 is 17 amino acids. The V gene end was trimmed by 3 bases and the J gene end by 4 bases; junction bases not matched to a gene: 10. The CDR3 DNA follows: TGCGCCAGCAGCTACCCGGAGCGGGAGGTTGTCACCGGGGAGCTGTTTTTT. This sequence encodes CASSYPEREVVTGELFF.

The chain links TRBV28 to TRBJ1-5; 10 positions match TRBD1. Germline CDR1 and CDR2: MDHEN and SYDVKM. This CDR3 has 15 residues. V trimming: 5 bases; J trimming: 6 bases; junction bases outside the gene matches: 7. In DNA form, the CDR3 reads TGTGCCAGCAGTGCCGGACAGGGGGGTAGTCAGCCCCAGCATTTT. This encodes CASSAGQGGSQPQHF.

The chain links TRBV14 to TRBJ2-1, with 9 bases that match TRBD2. After removal of 0 bases from V and 3 bases from J, the junction contained 3 bases not matched to a gene. There are 16 residues in the CDR3. Germline-derived CDR1 and CDR2 are SGHDN and FVKESK. CDR3 coding DNA: TGTGCCAGCAGCCAAGATAGGACTAGCGTCTACAATGAGCAGTTCTTC. Translating gives CASSQDRTSVYNEQFF.

This chain connects TRBV14 to TRBJ2-1; 10 positions agree with TRBD2. CDR1 is SGHDN and CDR2 is FVKESK in the germline V gene. After removal of 1 base from V and 1 base from J, the junction contained 1 base not matched to a gene. CDR3 length: 16 amino acids. The chain's CDR3 is CASSQGTSGSYNEQFF. In nucleotides, the CDR3 is TGTGCCAGCAGCCAAGGGACTAGCGGATCCTACAATGAGCAGTTCTTC.

The J gene is TRBJ1-1, the V gene TRBV10-3; D unclear. V lost 5 bases and J 2 bases, leaving 15 bases between the germline ends. The CDR3 has 15 residues. From germline, CDR1 is ENHRY and CDR2 SYGVKD. The DNA for the CDR3 is TGTGCCATCAGTCAAGGCGGGGAGATCAACACTGAAGCTTTCTTT. As protein: CAISQGGEINTEAFF.

This clone was seen a few times. The rearrangement uses TRBV3-1 (or the pseudogene TRBV3-2) and TRBJ2-7; TRBD1 aligns across 7 bases. The CDR3 consists of 13 residues. Germline assignment: CDR1 LGHDT and CDR2 YNNKEL (reference sequence). The V segment lost 1 base and the J segment 3 bases; nucleotides outside the gene matches: 0. The CDR3 sequence is CASSQGDSYEQYF. The CDR3 DNA reads as TGTGCCAGCAGCCAAGGGGACAGCTACGAGCAGTACTTC.

J is TRBJ1-1 and V is TRBV28, with TRBD1 matching 9 bases. Per germline, CDR1 MDHEN and CDR2 SYDVKM. The V segment lost 2 bases and the J segment 5 bases; nucleotides outside the gene matches: 6. CDR3 length: 15 residues. The CDR3 sequence: CASSLSGTGRTEAFF. In nucleotides, the CDR3 is TGTGCCAGCAGTTTAAGCGGGACAGGGCGGACTGAAGCTTTCTTT.

The chain's CDR3 is CAWRKQGGGGNTIYF. CDR3 nucleotides: TGTGCCTGGAGAAAACAGGGAGGTGGAGGAAACACCATATATTTT. The chain uses TRBV30 and TRBJ1-3, with a tentative D call TRBD1 (6 bases). Germline-derived CDR1 and CDR2 are GTSNPN and SVGIG (reference sequence). V was pared by 3 bases and J by 4 bases, with 16 bases between. CDR3 size: 15 residues.

This clone showed up just once. The chain is built from TRBV7-2 and TRBJ1-1; no reliable D call. V was shortened by 3 bases and J by 1 base, with 6 bases between the two germline ends. The CDR3 has 13 amino acids. Germline values: CDR1 SGHTA, CDR2 FQGNSA. The CDR3 protein is CTSSLSPNTEAFF. The CDR3, as DNA: TGTACCAGCAGCTTGAGCCCGAACACTGAAGCTTTCTTT.

This chain uses TRBV7-2 with TRBJ1-4; D is possibly TRBD1 (6 bases). The CDR3 is made up of 13 amino acids. CDR1 is SGHTA and CDR2 is FQGNSA in the germline V gene. V was trimmed by 5 bases and J by 6 bases, leaving 10 bases between them. Here the CDR3 reads CASSTYRDEKLFF. The DNA for the CDR3 is TGTGCCAGCAGCACCTACAGGGATGAAAAACTGTTTTTT.